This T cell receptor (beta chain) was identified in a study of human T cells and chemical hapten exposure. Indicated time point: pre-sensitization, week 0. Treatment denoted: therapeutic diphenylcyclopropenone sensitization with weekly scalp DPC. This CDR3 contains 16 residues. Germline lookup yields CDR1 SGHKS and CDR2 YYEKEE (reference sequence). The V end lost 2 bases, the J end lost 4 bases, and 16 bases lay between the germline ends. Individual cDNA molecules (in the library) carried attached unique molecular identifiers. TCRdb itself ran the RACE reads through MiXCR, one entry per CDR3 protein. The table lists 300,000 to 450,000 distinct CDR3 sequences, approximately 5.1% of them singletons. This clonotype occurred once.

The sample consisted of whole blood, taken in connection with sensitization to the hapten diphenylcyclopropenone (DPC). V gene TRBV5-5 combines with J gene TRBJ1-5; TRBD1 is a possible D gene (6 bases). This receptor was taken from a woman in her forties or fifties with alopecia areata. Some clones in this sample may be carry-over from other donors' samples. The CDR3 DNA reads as TGTGCCAGCAGCTTAGTGGGGGGCCAAGGGAATCAGCCCCAGCATTTT. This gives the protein CASSLVGGQGNQPQHF.